This T cell receptor beta chain derives from a study of blood T cell repertoires in COVID-19. V gave up 5 bases and J gave up 8 bases, with 27 bases separating them. CDR3 size: 17 residues. Germline assignment: CDR1 ENHRY and CDR2 SYGVKD. Seattle patients were enrolled during active infection and followed longitudinally. In the original processing: Reference gene primer amplification in the assay estimated nucleated cell counts. The assay was immunoSEQ multiplex PCR, and TCRdb's table has in-frame clones only and misses some. The DNA gave D and trimming, while V, J and clone size come from that table. The sample records tens of thousands of clones, around 90% being singletons.

The chain is built from TRBV10-3 and TRBJ1-2; maybe TRBD1 (5 bases). This clonotype was sampled from a man aged 50-59 years with COVID-19, enrolled during active disease. Sequenced sample: peripheral blood. The CDR3 bases are TGTGCCATCAGTAAACCGGGACTGACCAAAGCTCCGGACGGCTACACCTTC. Its translation: CAISKPGLTKAPDGYTF.